This section outlines one T cell receptor (beta chain) sequence together with its context. The antigen is undetermined. The CDR3 sequence is 13 residues long. From germline, CDR1 is SGHRS and CDR2 YFSETQ. V was pared by 2 bases and J by 6 bases, with 8 bases between. The sample originates from a study of cytomegalovirus exposure and HLA in healthy donors. General observations from the study: It was reported that TCR beta sequences correctly inferred the HLA-A and HLA-B alleles for most subjects.

Researchers ran the PCR with 60 Vbeta and 13 Jbeta primers. Using immunoSEQ multiplex PCR, the repertoire was profiled, and TCRdb retains in-frame clones only, with some absent. The profile covers 95,000 to 150,000 clones, with about 76% appearing a single time and roughly 31% taken by the ten largest. Sequenced material: PBMCs. V and J are TRBV5-1 and TRBJ2-2, with D tentatively TRBD1 (5 bases). The source of this sequence is a man aged 55 to 70 in good health and CMV-seropositive. The chain's CDR3 is CASSLGVPGELFF. Here the CDR3 DNA reads TGCGCCAGCAGCTTAGGGGTCCCCGGGGAGCTGTTTTTT.